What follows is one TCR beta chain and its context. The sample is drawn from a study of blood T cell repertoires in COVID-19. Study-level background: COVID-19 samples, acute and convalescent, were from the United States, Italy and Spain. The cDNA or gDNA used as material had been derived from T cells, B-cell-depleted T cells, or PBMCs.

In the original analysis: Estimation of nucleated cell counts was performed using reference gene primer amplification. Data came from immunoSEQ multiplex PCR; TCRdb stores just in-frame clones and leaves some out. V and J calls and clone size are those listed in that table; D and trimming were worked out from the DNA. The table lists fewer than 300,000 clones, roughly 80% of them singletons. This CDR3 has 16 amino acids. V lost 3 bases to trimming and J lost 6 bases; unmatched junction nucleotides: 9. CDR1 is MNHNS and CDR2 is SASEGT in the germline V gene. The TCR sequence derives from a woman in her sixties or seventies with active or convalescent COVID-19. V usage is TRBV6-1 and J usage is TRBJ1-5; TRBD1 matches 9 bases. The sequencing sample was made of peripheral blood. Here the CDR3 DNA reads TGTGCCAGCAGTGACCACACAGGGGGCGCAGGTCAGCCCCAGCATTTT. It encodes CASSDHTGGAGQPQHF.